A selection of T cell receptor beta chains follows, all from one sample in a study of identical twins. TCRdb used MiXCR to reprocess the 5' RACE reads, holding one entry per CDR3 protein. The sample has fewer than 550,000 distinct CDR3 sequences; approximately 14% are singletons. This sample also appeared in a second study, on yellow fever vaccine responses in identical twins.

The source material was CD4+ T cells sorted from blood. These receptors were collected from a woman between 18 and 29 years old in good health. CDR3s include the opening cysteine and the closing phenylalanine or tryptophan. The D gene is left open where the match is weak. Part of the rows lack a size; the others show once, few, many or a class for expanded clones.

CDR3 DNA,CDR3 protein,clone size,J gene,V gene,D gene
TGTGCCAGCAGCCAAGGGCCAGGAGGGGCCCAAGAGACCCAGTACTTC,CASSQGPGGAQETQYF,.,TRBJ2-5,TRBV3-1,.
TGCGCCAGCAGCCAATCCCGGACAGGGACGAGCACTGAAGCTTTCTTT,CASSQSRTGTSTEAFF,.,TRBJ1-1,TRBV4-1,TRBD1
TGTGCCAGCAGTCCCCCCGGGTCCACGTTTGTGACTAGCGGGGGGAACAATGAGCAGTTCTTC,CASSPPGSTFVTSGGNNEQFF,few,TRBJ2-1,TRBV2,TRBD2
TGTGCCAGCAGTTTTACCCCCCAGGGGGGGGTGGGAGAGACCCAGTACTTC,CASSFTPQGGVGETQYF,.,TRBJ2-5,TRBV28,.
TGTGCCAGCAGTGAAATGGGTAACCAAGAGACCCAGTACTTC,CASSEMGNQETQYF,few,TRBJ2-5,TRBV2,.
TGCAGTGCTAGAGAGCAGGGAGTCTCTAAGGATACGCAGTATTTT,CSAREQGVSKDTQYF,.,TRBJ2-3,TRBV20-1,.
TGTGCCAGCAGTTTAACAGTAGCCAAAAACATTCAGTACTTC,CASSLTVAKNIQYF,few,TRBJ2-4,TRBV12-3/TRBV12-4,.
TGTGCCAGCAGCTTATCTAGCGGGGGGAACTCCTACAATGAGCAGTTCTTC,CASSLSSGGNSYNEQFF,.,TRBJ2-1,TRBV11-2,TRBD2
TGTGCCAGCAGTGAAGACGAGGGAGGCAATTCACCCCTCCACTTT,CASSEDEGGNSPLHF,.,TRBJ1-6,TRBV2,.
TGTGCCAGCAGCCGTCGGGCCTCCTCAGGGTTCCATGAGCAGTTCTTC,CASSRRASSGFHEQFF,.,TRBJ2-1,TRBV7-9,.
TGTGCCAGCAGTTTAGGAACCGGAATGAACACTGAAGCTTTCTTT,CASSLGTGMNTEAFF,many,TRBJ1-1,TRBV5-1,.
TGTGCCAGCAGCGTTGAAATTCTGGTCGGCTCCCCCCAGTTCTTC,CASSVEILVGSPQFF,.,TRBJ2-1,TRBV9,.
TGTGCCAGCAGTTTTGTGGTGGATACGCAGTATTTT,CASSFVVDTQYF,few,TRBJ2-3,TRBV12-3/TRBV12-4,.
TGTGCCAGCAGTTCCGAAAGAATGGCCGGTGGGGAGCAGTACTTC,CASSSERMAGGEQYF,.,TRBJ2-7,TRBV12-3/TRBV12-4,.
TGCAGTGCTAGAGATCTTGGGGGGAACACAGATACGCAGTATTTT,CSARDLGGNTDTQYF,few,TRBJ2-3,TRBV20-1,.
TGCAGCGTTCTTGGCGGGAGTACAGATACGCAGTATTTT,CSVLGGSTDTQYF,few,TRBJ2-3,TRBV29-1,TRBD2
TGCAGCGTTAAACACCCCGGGGAAAAACTGTTTTTT,CSVKHPGEKLFF,few,TRBJ1-4,TRBV29-1,.